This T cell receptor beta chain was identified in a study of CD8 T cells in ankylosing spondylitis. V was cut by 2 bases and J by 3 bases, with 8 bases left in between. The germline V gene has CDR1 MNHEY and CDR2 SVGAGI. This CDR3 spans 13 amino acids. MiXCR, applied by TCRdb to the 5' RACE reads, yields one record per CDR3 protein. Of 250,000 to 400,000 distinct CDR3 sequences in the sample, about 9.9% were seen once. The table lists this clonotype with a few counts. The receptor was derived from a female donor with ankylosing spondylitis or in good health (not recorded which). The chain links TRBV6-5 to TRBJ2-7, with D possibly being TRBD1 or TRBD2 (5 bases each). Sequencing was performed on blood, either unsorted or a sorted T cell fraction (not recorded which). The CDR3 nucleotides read TGTGCCAGCAGTTACGGGGCGGGCTACGAGCAGTACTTC. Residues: CASSYGAGYEQYF.